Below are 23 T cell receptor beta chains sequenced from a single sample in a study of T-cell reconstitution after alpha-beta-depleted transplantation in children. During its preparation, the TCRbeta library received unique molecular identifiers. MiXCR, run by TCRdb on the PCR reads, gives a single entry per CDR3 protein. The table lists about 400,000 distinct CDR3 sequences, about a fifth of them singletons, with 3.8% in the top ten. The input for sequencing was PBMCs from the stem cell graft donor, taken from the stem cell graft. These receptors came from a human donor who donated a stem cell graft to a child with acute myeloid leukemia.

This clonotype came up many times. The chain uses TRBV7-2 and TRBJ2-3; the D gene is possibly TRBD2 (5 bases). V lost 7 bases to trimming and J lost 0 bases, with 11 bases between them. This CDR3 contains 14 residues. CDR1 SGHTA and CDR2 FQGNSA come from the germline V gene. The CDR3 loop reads CASTERVSTDTQYF. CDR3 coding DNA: TGTGCCAGCACGGAGAGGGTGAGCACAGATACGCAGTATTTT.

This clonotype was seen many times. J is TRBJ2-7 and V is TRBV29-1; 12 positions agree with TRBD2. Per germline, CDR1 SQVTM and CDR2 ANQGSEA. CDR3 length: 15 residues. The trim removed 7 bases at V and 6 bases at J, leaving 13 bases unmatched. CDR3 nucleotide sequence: TGCAGCGCCCTGGGCGCTAGCGGGAGGGCCTTCGAGCAGTACTTC. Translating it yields CSALGASGRAFEQYF.

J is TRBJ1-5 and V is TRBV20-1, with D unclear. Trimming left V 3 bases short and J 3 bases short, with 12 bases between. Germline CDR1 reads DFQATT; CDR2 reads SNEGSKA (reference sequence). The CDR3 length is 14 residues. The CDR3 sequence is CSASRQSLNQPQHF. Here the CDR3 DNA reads TGCAGTGCTAGTAGGCAGTCGCTCAATCAGCCCCAGCATTTT.

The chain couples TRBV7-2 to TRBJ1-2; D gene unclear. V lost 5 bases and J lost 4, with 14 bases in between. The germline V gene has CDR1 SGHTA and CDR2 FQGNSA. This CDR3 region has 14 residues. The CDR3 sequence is CASSPREGGYGYTF. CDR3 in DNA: TGTGCCAGCAGCCCCCGCGAGGGCGGCTATGGCTACACCTTC.

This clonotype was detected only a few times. The CDR3 here is CASSPTDRGEMAQYF. CDR3 sequence (DNA): TGTGCCAGCAGTCCCACGGACAGGGGGGAGATGGCGCAGTATTTT. This chain uses TRBV12-3 or TRBV12-4 with TRBJ2-3, with 10 nucleotides matching TRBD1. CDR3 length: 15 residues. V lost 5 bases, J lost 10 bases, and 12 bases stayed unmatched.

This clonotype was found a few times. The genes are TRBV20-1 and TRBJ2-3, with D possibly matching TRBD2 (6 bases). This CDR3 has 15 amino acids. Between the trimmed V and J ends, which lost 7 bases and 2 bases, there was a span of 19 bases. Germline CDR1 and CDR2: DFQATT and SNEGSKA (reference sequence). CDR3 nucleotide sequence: TGCAGTGGCGGGGACCCACAAGAAGTCACAGATACGCAGTATTTT. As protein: CSGGDPQEVTDTQYF.

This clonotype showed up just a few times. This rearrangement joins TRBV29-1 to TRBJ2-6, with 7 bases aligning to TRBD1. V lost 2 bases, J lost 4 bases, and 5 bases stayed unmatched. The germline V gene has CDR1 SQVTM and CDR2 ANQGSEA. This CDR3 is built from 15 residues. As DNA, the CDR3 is TGCAGCGTTGAACTGACAGGGTTAGGGGCCAACGTCCTGACTTTC. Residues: CSVELTGLGANVLTF.

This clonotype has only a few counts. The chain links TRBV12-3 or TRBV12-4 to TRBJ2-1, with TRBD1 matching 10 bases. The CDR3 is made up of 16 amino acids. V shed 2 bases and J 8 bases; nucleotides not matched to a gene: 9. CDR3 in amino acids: CASSLWGRQGADEQFF. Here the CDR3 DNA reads TGTGCCAGCAGTTTATGGGGTCGACAGGGGGCGGATGAGCAGTTCTTC.

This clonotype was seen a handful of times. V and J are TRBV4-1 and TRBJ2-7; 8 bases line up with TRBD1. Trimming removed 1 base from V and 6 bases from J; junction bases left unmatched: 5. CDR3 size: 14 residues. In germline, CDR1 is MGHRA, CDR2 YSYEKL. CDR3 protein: CASSQGQGQTEQYF. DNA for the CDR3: TGCGCCAGCAGCCAAGGACAGGGGCAGACCGAGCAGTACTTC.

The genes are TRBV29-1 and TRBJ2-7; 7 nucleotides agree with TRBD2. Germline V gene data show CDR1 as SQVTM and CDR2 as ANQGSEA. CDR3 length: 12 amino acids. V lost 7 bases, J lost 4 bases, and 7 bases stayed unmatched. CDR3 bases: TGCAGCGGTCTTGGACTAGGGTACGAGCAGTACTTC. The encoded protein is CSGLGLGYEQYF.

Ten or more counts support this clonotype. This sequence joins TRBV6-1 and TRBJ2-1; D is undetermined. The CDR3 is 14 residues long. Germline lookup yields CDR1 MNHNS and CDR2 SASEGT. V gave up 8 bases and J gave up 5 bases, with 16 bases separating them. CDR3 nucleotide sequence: TGTGCCAGCTCTGAGGTCCTCGGCCACAATGAGCAGTTCTTC. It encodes CASSEVLGHNEQFF.

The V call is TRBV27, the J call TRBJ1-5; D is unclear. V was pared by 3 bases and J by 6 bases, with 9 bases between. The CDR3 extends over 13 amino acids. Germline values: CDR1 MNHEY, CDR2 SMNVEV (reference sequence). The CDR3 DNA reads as TGTGCCAGCAGTTTGGGGAAGAGTCAGCCCCAGCATTTT. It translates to CASSLGKSQPQHF.

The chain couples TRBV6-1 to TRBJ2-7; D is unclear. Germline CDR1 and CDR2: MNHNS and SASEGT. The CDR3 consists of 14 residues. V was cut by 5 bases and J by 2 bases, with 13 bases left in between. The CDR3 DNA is TGTGCCAGCAGTCCTGAACCAGGAACCTACGAGCAGTACTTC. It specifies CASSPEPGTYEQYF.

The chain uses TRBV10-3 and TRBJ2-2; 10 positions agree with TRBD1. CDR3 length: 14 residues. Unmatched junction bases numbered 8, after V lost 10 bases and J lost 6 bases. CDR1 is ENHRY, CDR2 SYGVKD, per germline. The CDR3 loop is CATLPGQGSGELFF. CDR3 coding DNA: TGTGCCACCCTCCCGGGACAGGGGTCCGGGGAGCTGTTTTTT.

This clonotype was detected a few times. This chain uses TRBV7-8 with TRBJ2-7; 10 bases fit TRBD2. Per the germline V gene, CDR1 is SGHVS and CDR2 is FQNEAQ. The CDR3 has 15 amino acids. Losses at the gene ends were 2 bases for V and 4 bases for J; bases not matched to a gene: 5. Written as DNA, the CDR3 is TGTGCCAGCAGCTTACCTAGCGGGAGTGGGTACGAGCAGTACTTC. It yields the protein CASSLPSGSGYEQYF.

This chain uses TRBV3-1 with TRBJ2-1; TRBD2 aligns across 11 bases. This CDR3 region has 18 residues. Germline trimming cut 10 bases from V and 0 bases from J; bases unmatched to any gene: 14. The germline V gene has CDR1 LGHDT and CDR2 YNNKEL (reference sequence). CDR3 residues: CATCQLIAGGPSYNEQFF. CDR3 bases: TGTGCCACCTGCCAGCTGATAGCGGGAGGGCCCTCCTACAATGAGCAGTTCTTC.

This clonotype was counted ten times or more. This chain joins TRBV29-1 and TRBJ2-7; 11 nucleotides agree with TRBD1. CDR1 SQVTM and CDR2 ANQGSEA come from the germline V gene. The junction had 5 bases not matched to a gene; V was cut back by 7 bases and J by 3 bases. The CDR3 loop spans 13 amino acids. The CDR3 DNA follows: TGCAGCGCCTTGGGACAGGGGGGCTACGAGCAGTACTTC. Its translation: CSALGQGGYEQYF.

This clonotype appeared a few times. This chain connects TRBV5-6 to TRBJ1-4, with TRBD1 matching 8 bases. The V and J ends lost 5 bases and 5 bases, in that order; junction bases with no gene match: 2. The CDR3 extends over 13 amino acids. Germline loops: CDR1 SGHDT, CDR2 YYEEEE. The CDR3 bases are TGTGCCAGCAGGGGACAGGAGAATGAAAAACTGTTTTTT. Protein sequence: CASRGQENEKLFF.

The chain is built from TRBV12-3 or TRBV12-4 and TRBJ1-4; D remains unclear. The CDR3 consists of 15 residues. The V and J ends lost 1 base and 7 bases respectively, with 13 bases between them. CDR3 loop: CASSLEFGSAEKLFF. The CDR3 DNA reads TGTGCCAGCAGTTTAGAGTTCGGGTCAGCTGAAAAACTGTTTTTT.

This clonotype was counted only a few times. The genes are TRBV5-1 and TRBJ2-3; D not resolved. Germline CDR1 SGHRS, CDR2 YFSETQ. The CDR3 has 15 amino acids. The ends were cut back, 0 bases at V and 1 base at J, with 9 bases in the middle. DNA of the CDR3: TGCGCCAGCAGCTTGGTGGTCCATGGCACAGATACGCAGTATTTT. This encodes CASSLVVHGTDTQYF. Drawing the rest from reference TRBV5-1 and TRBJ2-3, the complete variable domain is KAGVTQTPRYLIKTRGQQVTLSCSPISGHRSVSWYQQTPGQGLQFLFEYFSETQRNKGNFPGRFSGRQFSNSRSEMNVSTLELGDSALYLCASSLVVHGTDTQYFGPGTRLTVL.

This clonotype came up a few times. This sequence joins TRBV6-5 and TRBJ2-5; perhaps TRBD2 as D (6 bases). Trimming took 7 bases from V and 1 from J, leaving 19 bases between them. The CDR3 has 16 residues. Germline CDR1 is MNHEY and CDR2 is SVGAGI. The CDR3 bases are TGTGCCAGCACTTCCTTTCGGGGAGCGGGCCAAGAGACCCAGTACTTC. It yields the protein CASTSFRGAGQETQYF.

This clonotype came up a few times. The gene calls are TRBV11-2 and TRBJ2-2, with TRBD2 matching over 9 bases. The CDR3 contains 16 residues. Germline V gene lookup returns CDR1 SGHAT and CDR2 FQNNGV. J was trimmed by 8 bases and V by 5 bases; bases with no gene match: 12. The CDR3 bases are TGTGCCAGCAGCCGCAGAGCTAGCGGGACTGCTGGGGAGCTGTTTTTT. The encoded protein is CASSRRASGTAGELFF.

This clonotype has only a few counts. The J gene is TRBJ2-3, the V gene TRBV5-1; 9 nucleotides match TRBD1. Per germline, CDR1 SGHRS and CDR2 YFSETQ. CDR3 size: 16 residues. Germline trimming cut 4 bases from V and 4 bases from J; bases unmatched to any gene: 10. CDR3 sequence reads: CASSRITGGQPDTQYF. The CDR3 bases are TGCGCCAGCAGCAGAATCACAGGGGGCCAACCAGATACGCAGTATTTT.